These T cell receptor beta chains were read from a single sample in a study of a mutant IDH1 vaccine in newly diagnosed glioma. Sequencing used immunoSEQ multiplex PCR; TCRdb keeps in-frame clones, though not all of them. In the table there are under 80,000 clones, around 85% of which are singletons. This sample comprised PBMCs, obtained from a glioma patient treated with radiotherapy, temozolomide or both. Receptors originate from a man aged 25 to 40 with glioma. The CDR3 runs from the conserved cysteine through the conserved F or W. Fields, in order: CDR3 DNA, CDR3 protein, clone size, V gene, D gene, J gene. The D gene is left open where the match is weak. Where a row states a size, it is once, few, many or the class of an expanded clone; other rows omit it.

TGTGCCAGCAGCCAAGGGCAGGGAGATCAGCCCCAGCATTTT,CASSQGQGDQPQHF,once,TRBV4-2,-,TRBJ1-5
TGTGCCAGCAGCTCGGGACCCGGCACAGATACGCAGTATTTT,CASSSGPGTDTQYF,-,TRBV5-4,-,TRBJ2-3
TGTGCCACCAGCATTATCCCGGGACCGGTAAATTCACCCCTCCACTTT,CATSIIPGPVNSPLHF,-,TRBV15,-,TRBJ1-6
TGTGCCAGCAGCTCTCAACAGGGGTCCTACACCTTC,CASSSQQGSYTF,-,TRBV7-9,TRBD1,TRBJ1-2
TGTGCCGGCAGCTCCCCAGCCAAAAACATTCAGTACTTC,CAGSSPAKNIQYF,once,TRBV6-1,-,TRBJ2-4
TGTGCCAGCAGCCAAGCAGGGGTTTCCTCAGGGGGGCCAACCTACGAGCAGTACTTC,CASSQAGVSSGGPTYEQYF,-,TRBV4-2,-,TRBJ2-7
TGTGCCAGTAGTCTGGGACAGGCGTTGGGCTACACCTTC,CASSLGQALGYTF,-,TRBV19,TRBD1,TRBJ1-2
TGTGCCAGCAGCTACGCCGGGACACCGTTTGAGGAGCAGTACTTC,CASSYAGTPFEEQYF,-,TRBV5-4,-,TRBJ2-7
TGTGCCAGCAGCTCCCTTCAGGGCGGGGGGTCCCTCTCCTACGAGCAGTACTTC,CASSSLQGGGSLSYEQYF,-,TRBV7-9,TRBD2,TRBJ2-7
TGTGCCAGCAGGCGACTAGCGGGGGGCCAAGAGACCCAGTACTTC,CASRRLAGGQETQYF,-,TRBV6-1,TRBD2,TRBJ2-5
TGTGCCAGCACCTACGGGGTCTCAGGCGGTGAGCAGTTCTTC,CASTYGVSGGEQFF,-,TRBV5-6,-,TRBJ2-1
TGTGCCAGCAACGCGGGGAGGGGCGCGGGGGCCAACGTCCTGACTTTC,CASNAGRGAGANVLTF,-,TRBV5-4,TRBD2,TRBJ2-6
TGTGCCAGCAGCTTGGGGGACACCTCCTACGAGCAGTACTTC,CASSLGDTSYEQYF,-,TRBV6-5,-,TRBJ2-7
TGTGCCAGCAGCTTGGGCGGGACGGCTCAGCGTGGCTACACCTTC,CASSLGGTAQRGYTF,-,TRBV5-6,-,TRBJ1-2
TGTGCCAGCAGCCAAGGACTAGCGGGGGGGCTTGAGACCCAGTACTTC,CASSQGLAGGLETQYF,-,TRBV5-4,TRBD2,TRBJ2-5
TGTGCCAGTAGTATTCGGGTCGCGAACACCGGGGAGCTGTTTTTT,CASSIRVANTGELFF,-,TRBV19,-,TRBJ2-2
TGCGCCAGCAGCTTGACAGGTCGGGACACTGAAGCTTTCTTT,CASSLTGRDTEAFF,-,TRBV5-1,-,TRBJ1-1
TGTGCCACCAGCAGAGGTGGCGGTAGCAATCAGCCCCAGCATTTT,CATSRGGGSNQPQHF,once,TRBV15,-,TRBJ1-5
TGTGCCAGCAGTTACTCCCTCTCCCAAGAGACCCAGTACTTC,CASSYSLSQETQYF,-,TRBV6-6,-,TRBJ2-5
TGCGCCAGCAGCTCCGCTCAGGGGTTGTCACCCCTCCACTTT,CASSSAQGLSPLHF,-,TRBV5-1,-,TRBJ1-6
TGTGCCAGCTCACCGGTCGGCAGGAACTATGGCTACACCTTC,CASSPVGRNYGYTF,-,TRBV18,-,TRBJ1-2
TGTGCCAGCCGCTTAATGGGGCGAGAAAAACTGTTTTTT,CASRLMGREKLFF,-,TRBV6-6,-,TRBJ1-4
TGTGCCAGCAGTGGAAGGACAGGGCTGAACAATGAGCAGTTCTTC,CASSGRTGLNNEQFF,few,TRBV2,TRBD1,TRBJ2-1
TGTGCCAGCAGCGAACAGGTTTACAATGAGCAGTTCTTC,CASSEQVYNEQFF,-,TRBV7-6,-,TRBJ2-1
TGTGCCAGCAGTTACTCGTCCCTGGACAGTTCTCAATATGGCTACACCTTC,CASSYSSLDSSQYGYTF,-,TRBV6-7,-,TRBJ1-2
TGTGCCAGCAGCTTCGAAGCTTACACTGAAGCTTTCTTT,CASSFEAYTEAFF,-,TRBV7-8,-,TRBJ1-1
TGTGCCAGCAGTTCACGTCCACTGGGAGAGACCCAGTACTTC,CASSSRPLGETQYF,-,TRBV6-5,-,TRBJ2-5
TGTGCCGGTAGTATGAGGACAGACAGCACTGAAGCTTTCTTT,CAGSMRTDSTEAFF,-,TRBV19,-,TRBJ1-1
TGTGCCAGCAGGGCCGGGACTAGTTCCGGCGAGCAGTACTTC,CASRAGTSSGEQYF,few,TRBV2,TRBD2,TRBJ2-7
TGTGCCAGCAGTTACAACAGGGTTTCTAATGAAAAACTGTTTTTT,CASSYNRVSNEKLFF,-,TRBV6-5,-,TRBJ1-4
TGTGCCAGTAGTAGTGGGGACAGGGGACTATTCACCGGGGAGCTGTTTTTT,CASSSGDRGLFTGELFF,-,TRBV19,TRBD1,TRBJ2-2
TGTGCCAGCAATTCGGACAGGGGGCTCTACAATGAGCAGTTCTTC,CASNSDRGLYNEQFF,-,TRBV6-5,TRBD1,TRBJ2-1
TGTGCCTGGAGTGAGGTTGACGGCGGGGAGCTGTTTTTT,CAWSEVDGGELFF,-,TRBV30,-,TRBJ2-2
TGTGCCAGCAGCCTTGGGGTTACTGGCTACACCTTC,CASSLGVTGYTF,-,TRBV28,-,TRBJ1-2
TGTGCCAGCAGCTCGGATCGTGTTGGCGGCTACACCTTC,CASSSDRVGGYTF,-,TRBV7-8,-,TRBJ1-2
TGTGCCAGCTCCCCATTACTCAACATGGGACTGCCTTCCGAGACCTTC,CASSPLLNMGLPSETF,-,TRBV18,-,TRBJ1-2
TGTGCCAGCAGTGAAGCCAGGGATTTCGCAGATACGCAGTATTTT,CASSEARDFADTQYF,-,TRBV6-1,-,TRBJ2-3
TGCGCCAGCAGCCCTCCGCCCCCAAGGGAACGAGGGGCGGCAGATACGCAGTATTTT,CASSPPPPRERGAADTQYF,-,TRBV4-1,-,TRBJ2-3
TGTGCCAGTAGTATTGGAAACACCATATATTTT,CASSIGNTIYF,-,TRBV19,-,TRBJ1-3
TGTGCCAGCAATGGTAGGACAGCATATTCCTACGAGCAGTACTTC,CASNGRTAYSYEQYF,-,TRBV28,-,TRBJ2-7
TGTGCCAGCAGCCGAGACATCCTTAATGAAAAACTGTTTTTT,CASSRDILNEKLFF,-,TRBV28,-,TRBJ1-4
TGTGCCAGCAGCTCGGGGGGGAGAAATCAGCCCCAGCATTTT,CASSSGGRNQPQHF,-,TRBV5-6,-,TRBJ1-5
TGTGCCAGCAGCCTGCCGGGACTAGTTTTTTCCGGGGAGCTGTTTTTT,CASSLPGLVFSGELFF,-,TRBV7-2,TRBD2,TRBJ2-2
TGTGCCAGCAGCCAAGCGGGACAGGGCCTAGAGCAGTTCTTC,CASSQAGQGLEQFF,-,TRBV14,TRBD1,TRBJ2-1
TGTGCCAGCAGTTTATTGGACAGGGATGAAGAGACCCAGTACTTC,CASSLLDRDEETQYF,-,TRBV28,TRBD1,TRBJ2-5
TGTGCCAGCAGTGCTGCGGGGACAGGCCCTTCTGGGGCCAACGTCCTGACTTTC,CASSAAGTGPSGANVLTF,-,TRBV6-4,TRBD1,TRBJ2-6
TGCGCCAGCAGCTCCGGGACAGGGAATGAAAAACTGTTTTTT,CASSSGTGNEKLFF,once,TRBV5-1,TRBD1,TRBJ1-4